One and the same sample provided the 18 T cell receptor beta chains below, sequenced in a study of identical twins. One entry per CDR3 protein, called by TCRdb with MiXCR from the 5' RACE reads. The sample has hundreds of thousands of distinct CDR3 sequences; approximately 6% are singletons. The material sequenced was naive T cells sorted from blood. The source is a young man in good health.

The gene calls are TRBV28 and TRBJ2-1; TRBD2 matches at 11 bases. The CDR3 has 17 amino acids. V was pared by 5 bases and J by 9 bases, with 15 bases of the junction left unmatched. Germline V gene lookup returns CDR1 MDHEN and CDR2 SYDVKM. The CDR3 bases are TGTGCCAGCAGTGAACTCATAGCGGGAGGGAAATTGGGTGAGCAGTTCTTC. Translated, it gives CASSELIAGGKLGEQFF.

This clonotype was found a few times. V and J are TRBV20-1 and TRBJ2-3; D possibly corresponds to TRBD2 (6 bases). V shed 0 bases and J shed 2 bases, with 15 bases lying between them. Germline lookup yields CDR1 DFQATT and CDR2 SNEGSKA (reference sequence). The CDR3 runs 16 residues. CDR3 in amino acids: CSAREYSGTFTDTQYF. The CDR3 coding sequence is TGCAGTGCTAGAGAGTATAGCGGAACGTTCACAGATACGCAGTATTTT.

This clonotype was found many times. The V call is TRBV20-1, the J call TRBJ2-5, with D hard to call. V gave up 1 base and J gave up 6 bases, with 6 bases separating them. The CDR3 spans 11 residues. The germline V gene encodes CDR1 DFQATT and CDR2 SNEGSKA (reference sequence). The CDR3 coding sequence is TGCAGTGCTAGAGCCGGACAGACCCAGTACTTC. This translates into CSARAGQTQYF.

This clonotype appeared a few times. CDR3 in DNA: TGTGCCATCAGTGAAGGTGGGGCAGCGCAATCCTACGAGCAGTACTTC. Its translation is CAISEGGAAQSYEQYF. The chain carries TRBV10-3 and TRBJ2-7, with a weak D call TRBD1 (5 bases). Deletions cut 3 bases from V and 1 base from J, with 16 bases between. Germline CDR1 ENHRY, CDR2 SYGVKD. This CDR3 comprises 16 residues.

The genes are TRBV5-5 and TRBJ2-1; TRBD2 might be the D (5 bases). CDR3 size: 15 residues. Germline CDR1 is SGHKS and CDR2 is YYEKEE (reference sequence). Trimming stripped 2 bases from V and 4 bases from J, with 13 bases between. The CDR3 loop reads CASSLAVLFYNEQFF. In DNA form, the CDR3 reads TGTGCCAGCAGCTTAGCGGTTCTCTTTTACAATGAGCAGTTCTTC.

In its sample, this clonotype was seen many times. The genes are TRBV12-3 or TRBV12-4 and TRBJ1-6, with no clear D. The CDR3 has 12 amino acids. V dropped 2 bases and J dropped 16 bases, with 12 bases sitting between them. CDR3 DNA: TGTGCCAGCAGTTTAAGGGCAGGTTCTCTCCACTTT. Its translation is CASSLRAGSLHF.

The table lists this clonotype with many counts. The chain uses TRBV12-3 or TRBV12-4 and TRBJ2-1; D remains ambiguous. Trimming pared 4 bases from V and 8 bases from J, leaving 12 bases between. The CDR3 consists of 13 residues. The CDR3 is CASSSVGIHEQFF. Written as DNA, the CDR3 is TGTGCCAGCAGTTCAGTAGGAATCCATGAGCAGTTCTTC.

This clonotype was seen more than once but under ten times. The V call is TRBV25-1, the J call TRBJ2-1; 10 nucleotides line up with TRBD2. The CDR3 consists of 17 residues. J was trimmed by 7 bases and V by 3 bases; bases with no gene match: 12. Per the germline V gene, CDR1 is MGHDK and CDR2 is SYGVNS. The CDR3, as DNA: TGTGCCAGCAGTGATGTGGGGAGCGGGAGGGCCGGTAATGAGCAGTTCTTC. Its protein product is CASSDVGSGRAGNEQFF.

This chain links TRBV7-6 with TRBJ2-1; either TRBD1 or TRBD2 may supply D (5 bases each). Trimming cost V 5 bases and J 11 bases, with 16 bases left between them. The CDR3 is made up of 13 amino acids. Germline V gene data show CDR1 as SGHVS and CDR2 as FNYEAQ. CDR3 region: CASSPRGRSKQFF. CDR3 coding DNA: TGTGCCAGCAGCCCCCGGGGCCGGAGTAAGCAGTTCTTC.

This clonotype was counted many times. The chain employs TRBV24-1 and TRBJ1-1, with D possibly TRBD1 on 5 matching bases. Per germline, CDR1 KGHDR and CDR2 SFDVKD. The CDR3 length is 12 residues. Trimming removed 5 bases from V and 6 bases from J, with 9 bases in between. This CDR3 reads CATSVGESEAFF. CDR3 nucleotides: TGTGCCACCAGTGTGGGGGAATCTGAAGCTTTCTTT.

This clonotype was found many times. The junction and the germline gene differ at one end; a read error may be behind it. This rearrangement joins TRBV12-3 or TRBV12-4 to TRBJ2-3; D not resolved. The CDR3 runs 12 residues. CDR3 sequence reads: CASSSRTDTQYF. CDR3 nucleotides: TGCGCCAGCAGCTCTCGTACAGATACGCAGTATTTT.

This clonotype came up many times. The V and J genes are TRBV29-1 and TRBJ2-1, with 9 bases that match TRBD2. CDR3 length equals 12 residues. CDR1 is SQVTM and CDR2 is ANQGSEA in the germline V gene. Trimming took 6 bases from V and 4 from J; bases not matched to a gene: 1. As DNA, the CDR3 is TGCAGCGTGGGACTAGCTTACAATGAGCAGTTCTTC. It yields the protein CSVGLAYNEQFF.

This clonotype was recorded many times. The chain employs TRBV6-1 and TRBJ2-7; TRBD2 matches at 10 bases. V lost 6 bases, J lost 4 bases, and 9 bases stayed unmatched. Germline CDR1 and CDR2: MNHNS and SASEGT. The CDR3 has 15 amino acids. The CDR3 DNA reads as TGTGCCAGCAGGCTAGCGGGAGTGTCACCGTACGAGCAGTACTTC. This translates into CASRLAGVSPYEQYF.

This clonotype was observed at least ten times. This chain links TRBV20-1 with TRBJ2-1; 8 bases match TRBD2. Per germline, CDR1 DFQATT and CDR2 SNEGSKA (reference sequence). Unmatched junction bases numbered 9, after V lost 6 bases and J lost 5 bases. The CDR3 is 14 amino acids. The CDR3 spells CSAPAGGGDNEQFF. The CDR3 bases are TGCAGTGCCCCGGCGGGAGGCGGGGACAATGAGCAGTTCTTC.

This clonotype was seen repeatedly, ten times or more. This chain connects TRBV4-1 to TRBJ2-3; no reliable D call. V was cut by 0 bases and J by 0 bases, with 7 bases left in between. Germline CDR1 and CDR2: MGHRA and YSYEKL. The CDR3 spans 15 residues. As DNA, the CDR3 is TGCGCCAGCAGCCAAGAGGCTTTTAGCACAGATACGCAGTATTTT. This encodes CASSQEAFSTDTQYF.

There are many counts of this clonotype. V is TRBV29-1 and J is TRBJ2-5; TRBD2 matches 10 bases. The V gene's germline CDR1 is SQVTM and CDR2 ANQGSEA. Trimming cost V 4 bases and J 6 bases; bases outside gene matches: 8. This CDR3 is built from 14 residues. The chain's CDR3 is CSVGLAGPGQTQYF. CDR3 coding DNA: TGCAGCGTTGGACTAGCGGGTCCAGGCCAGACCCAGTACTTC.

At least ten counts were recorded for this clonotype. The genes are TRBV20-1 and TRBJ2-7; D is possibly TRBD1 (6 bases). This CDR3 region has 14 residues. Germline lookup yields CDR1 DFQATT and CDR2 SNEGSKA (reference sequence). The V and J ends lost 3 bases and 4 bases respectively, with 16 bases between them. The CDR3 is CSASQLVGQYEQYF. The CDR3 DNA reads as TGCAGTGCTAGCCAACTCGTGGGACAATACGAGCAGTACTTC.

This clonotype was picked up one time. This may arise from a read error, as a much more abundant clone is one base away. No conserved phenylalanine or tryptophan is present at the end of the CDR3, so a read error is the likely explanation. The CDR3 is CASSISGIATEAFY. The CDR3, as DNA: TGTGCCAGTAGTATTTCGGGGATTGCCACTGAAGCTTTCTAT. The rearrangement joins TRBV19 to TRBJ1-1, with D uncertain. The CDR3 is 14 amino acids. In germline, CDR1 is LNHDA, CDR2 SQIVND (reference sequence). V shed 3 bases and J shed 4 bases, with 12 bases lying between them.